One and the same sample provided the 6 T cell receptor beta chains below, sequenced in a study of a mutant IDH1 vaccine in newly diagnosed glioma. No antigen has been assigned to these receptors. The time point was: week 35, safety follow-up. Doses of 300 ug of mutant IDH1 20-mer peptide were given with topical imiquimod. Sequencing was performed with immunoSEQ multiplex PCR; in TCRdb, only in-frame clones are kept and a portion is missing. Of 40,000 to 55,000 clones in the sample, roughly three quarters are singletons; the top ten hold 6.7%. Sequences were derived from PBMCs, sampled from a glioma patient whose treatment included an IDH1 peptide vaccine. These receptors came from a man aged 40-55 years with glioma.

J is TRBJ2-7 and V is TRBV5-4, with D possibly matching TRBD1 (7 bases). V was shortened by 0 bases and J by 3 bases, with 10 bases between the two germline ends. This CDR3 has 14 residues. The germline gives CDR1 SGHNT, CDR2 YYREEE (reference sequence). The CDR3 DNA reads TGTGCCAGCAGCTTGGACAGGGGAGGCTACGAGCAGTACTTC. This translates into CASSLDRGGYEQYF. Variable domain in full (rest from reference TRBV5-4 and TRBJ2-7): ETGVTQSPTHLIKTRGQQVTLRCSSQSGHNTVSWYQQALGQGPQFIFQYYREEENGRGNFPPRFSGLQFPNYSSELNVNALELDDSALYLCASSLDRGGYEQYFGPGTRLTVT.

This chain connects TRBV6-6 to TRBJ1-2; no clear D gene. V lost 5 bases to trimming and J lost 0 bases, with 13 bases between them. The CDR3 is made up of 15 amino acids. The V gene's germline CDR1 is MNHNY and CDR2 SVGAGI (reference sequence). The CDR3 spells CASSNQDGTNYGYTF. The CDR3 DNA reads TGTGCCAGCAGTAATCAGGACGGTACTAACTATGGCTACACCTTC.

The rearrangement uses TRBV5-4 and TRBJ2-7; D may be TRBD1 (6 bases). Trimming shortened V by 4 bases and J by 4 bases, and 12 bases separated the two germline ends. The CDR3 is made up of 13 amino acids. Germline CDR1 and CDR2: SGHNT and YYREEE (reference sequence). CDR3 protein: CASSPGTMYEQYF. The CDR3 coding sequence is TGTGCCAGCAGCCCCGGGACAATGTACGAGCAGTACTTC.

The CDR3 is CASSPSVGSYEQYF. The CDR3 DNA reads as TGTGCCAGCAGTCCTAGCGTCGGCTCCTACGAGCAGTACTTC. This sequence joins TRBV6-5 and TRBJ2-7; TRBD2 is a possible D gene (6 bases). There are 14 residues in the CDR3. Trimming took off 5 bases at V and 0 bases at J, with 11 bases between the two ends. The germline V gene has CDR1 MNHEY and CDR2 SVGAGI.

The rearrangement links TRBV7-8 to TRBJ1-2, with TRBD1 matching 8 bases. This CDR3 contains 13 residues. The germline CDR1 and CDR2 sequences are SGHVS and FQNEAQ. V shed 5 bases, J shed 6 bases, and the junction held 5 bases outside the gene matches. The CDR3 DNA follows: TGTGCCAGCAGCACCAGGGGGCTTGATGGCTACACCTTC. The encoded protein is CASSTRGLDGYTF.

V usage is TRBV5-1 and J usage is TRBJ2-2, with no clear D. Trimming removed 0 bases from V and 2 bases from J, with 8 bases in between. Germline CDR1 SGHRS, CDR2 YFSETQ. The CDR3 spans 15 residues. The CDR3 region is CASSLAPGNTGELFF. CDR3 nucleotides: TGCGCCAGCAGCTTGGCCCCAGGCAACACCGGGGAGCTGTTTTTT.